This T cell receptor beta chain emerged from a study of T cells in Graves' hyperthyroidism and ophthalmopathy. Amplification yielded TCR beta CDR3 regions, with RNA transcripts as the source. TCR CDR3 regions were first amplified by RT-PCR with HTBI primers. TCRdb re-called the multiplex PCR reads with MiXCR, one entry per CDR3 protein. The table includes nearly 600,000 distinct CDR3 sequences, 12% to 15% detected once. Ten or more counts support this clonotype. The receptor was derived from a woman between 18 and 30 years old with Graves' ophthalmopathy. The sequencing input was blood.

The CDR3 region has the DNA TGTGCCAGCTCACCACAACTACTAGCGGGAGCAGGCAATGAGCAGTTCTTC. Translated: CASSPQLLAGAGNEQFF. V and J are TRBV18 and TRBJ2-1; TRBD2 agrees at 11 bases. The CDR3 has 17 residues. J gave up 6 bases and V 1 base, and 8 bases lay outside the gene matches. CDR1 and CDR2 (germline): KGHSH, LQKENI.